The clone carrying this T cell receptor beta chain was counted many times. Its antigen remains unidentified. TCRdb recomputed calls from the RT-PCR reads with MiXCR, one row per CDR3 protein. The table lists 530,000 or so distinct CDR3 sequences, 12% to 15% of them singletons. The data are from a study of response to subunit inactivated influenza vaccine. Study-level findings and limits: The study's authors posited that every seasonal influenza vaccination enlists few new T cells.

The specimen comprised PBMCs from blood, sampled 11 to 12 days after vaccination. The TCR was taken from a man aged 50 to 60 who received an inactivated influenza vaccine.

CDR3 coding DNA: TGTGCCAGCAGCTTAGAAGGGCCGCAAGAGACCCAGTACTTC. The encoded protein is CASSLEGPQETQYF. This chain connects TRBV7-2 to TRBJ2-5; D is unclear. In germline, CDR1 is SGHTA, CDR2 FQGNSA. The CDR3 covers 14 residues. V gave up 1 base and J gave up 2 bases, with 8 bases separating them.